Listed below are T cell receptor beta chains from one sample, sequenced in a study of T-cell reconstitution after alpha-beta-depleted transplantation in children. TCRdb processed the PCR reads anew with MiXCR; each CDR3 protein has one entry. The data hold about 980,000 distinct CDR3 sequences, with about 26% observed a single time. The specimen comprised PBMCs, mostly from graft donor cells, sampled 360 days after TCRalphabeta/CD19-depleted stem cell transplant. The receptors derive from a boy under three years old who had a stem cell transplant for SCID, so the T cells may come from the graft donor. Both conserved end residues are part of each CDR3. The order of the fields is clone size, CDR3 length, D gene, V gene, J gene, CDR3 DNA, CDR3 protein. A D gene is named only where the DNA matches it firmly. Clone size appears in some rows only: once, few, many, or a class for an expanded clone.

abundance: NA; len: 17; d_gene: TRBD1; v_gene: TRBV10-3; j_gene: TRBJ1-1; CDR3nt: TGTGCCATCAGAGACCCCCGGGACAGGGGTATTAACACTGAAGCTTTCTTT; CDR3aa: CAIRDPRDRGINTEAFF
abundance: NA; len: 15; d_gene: TRBD2; v_gene: TRBV6-1; j_gene: TRBJ2-2; CDR3nt: TGTGCCAGCCTTAATCGGCGGGGGGGCGGCGGGGAGCTGTTTTTT; CDR3aa: CASLNRRGGGGELFF
abundance: NA; len: 16; d_gene: NA; v_gene: TRBV6-1; j_gene: TRBJ2-7; CDR3nt: TGTGCCAGCAGCCAAACAGGAGGAGGAGGTGGCTACGAGCAGTACTTC; CDR3aa: CASSQTGGGGGYEQYF
abundance: NA; len: 13; d_gene: NA; v_gene: TRBV20-1; j_gene: TRBJ1-1; CDR3nt: TGCAGTGCCGTGTCGCAGAGGAACACTGAAGCTTTCTTT; CDR3aa: CSAVSQRNTEAFF
abundance: NA; len: 15; d_gene: TRBD1; v_gene: TRBV6-5; j_gene: TRBJ2-7; CDR3nt: TGTGCCAGCAGTTACACCGGGACAGGGCCCTACGAGCAGTACTTC; CDR3aa: CASSYTGTGPYEQYF
abundance: few; len: 11; d_gene: NA; v_gene: TRBV20-1; j_gene: TRBJ2-2; CDR3nt: TGCAGTGCTCGGTGGACCGGGGAGCTGTTTTTT; CDR3aa: CSARWTGELFF
abundance: few; len: 15; d_gene: NA; v_gene: TRBV25-1; j_gene: TRBJ2-1; CDR3nt: TGTGCCAGCAGTCCCCGGGGGAGGCTTTACAATGAGCAGTTCTTC; CDR3aa: CASSPRGRLYNEQFF
abundance: few; len: 15; d_gene: TRBD1; v_gene: TRBV7-9; j_gene: TRBJ2-5; CDR3nt: TGTGCCAGCAGCGAGCCCGGGACAGTCCAAGAGACCCAGTACTTC; CDR3aa: CASSEPGTVQETQYF
abundance: NA; len: 15; d_gene: TRBD1; v_gene: TRBV5-1; j_gene: TRBJ2-7; CDR3nt: TGCGCCAGCAGCTTTAGGGACAGTGAATACTACGAGCAGTACTTC; CDR3aa: CASSFRDSEYYEQYF
abundance: NA; len: 13; d_gene: NA; v_gene: TRBV20-1; j_gene: TRBJ1-5; CDR3nt: TGCAGTGCCGCAGGGGCGGGGGATCGACCCCAGCATTTT; CDR3aa: CSAAGAGDRPQHF
abundance: few; len: 15; d_gene: TRBD2; v_gene: TRBV6-5; j_gene: TRBJ2-1; CDR3nt: TGTGCCAGCAGTTACTTATCGGGGGGATACAATGAGCAGTTCTTC; CDR3aa: CASSYLSGGYNEQFF
abundance: NA; len: 12; d_gene: NA; v_gene: TRBV24-1; j_gene: TRBJ2-1; CDR3nt: TGTGCCACCAGTGGCCAGACCAATGAGCAGTTCTTC; CDR3aa: CATSGQTNEQFF
abundance: NA; len: 16; d_gene: NA; v_gene: TRBV5-1; j_gene: TRBJ1-2; CDR3nt: TGCGCCAGCAGCTTGGTTCCGGGTTCGCGAAACTATGGCTACACCTTC; CDR3aa: CASSLVPGSRNYGYTF
abundance: few; len: 13; d_gene: NA; v_gene: TRBV20-1; j_gene: TRBJ1-4; CDR3nt: TGCAGTGTCGTGAGTGCGACTAATGAAAAACTGTTTTTT; CDR3aa: CSVVSATNEKLFF
abundance: NA; len: 17; d_gene: NA; v_gene: TRBV6-1; j_gene: TRBJ1-1; CDR3nt: TGTGCCAGCAGTGAAGCAAACGGGGTAGAGGGGAACACTGAAGCTTTCTTT; CDR3aa: CASSEANGVEGNTEAFF
abundance: NA; len: 15; d_gene: TRBD2; v_gene: TRBV15; j_gene: TRBJ2-1; CDR3nt: TGTGCCACCAGCAGAGGGACTAGCGGGGACAATGAGCAGTTCTTC; CDR3aa: CATSRGTSGDNEQFF
abundance: many; len: 16; d_gene: TRBD1; v_gene: TRBV15; j_gene: TRBJ2-3; CDR3nt: TGTGCCACCAGCAGAGGACAGGGCGCAGGCACAGATACGCAGTATTTT; CDR3aa: CATSRGQGAGTDTQYF
abundance: NA; len: 15; d_gene: NA; v_gene: TRBV18; j_gene: TRBJ2-5; CDR3nt: TGTGCCAGCTCACCGCTGGAGGGGACCCAAGAGACCCAGTACTTC; CDR3aa: CASSPLEGTQETQYF
abundance: NA; len: 14; d_gene: TRBD1; v_gene: TRBV12-3/TRBV12-4; j_gene: TRBJ2-7; CDR3nt: TGTGCCAGCGGCCTCAGGACAGGGCCCTACGAGCAGTACTTC; CDR3aa: CASGLRTGPYEQYF
abundance: NA; len: 16; d_gene: NA; v_gene: TRBV12-3/TRBV12-4; j_gene: TRBJ2-4; CDR3nt: TGTGCCAGCAGTATCACAGGGAAAGGGGCCAAAAACATTCAGTACTTC; CDR3aa: CASSITGKGAKNIQYF
abundance: many; len: 14; d_gene: NA; v_gene: TRBV4-3; j_gene: TRBJ2-7; CDR3nt: TGCGCCAGCAGTCGGACAGTTAGCTCCTACGAGCAGTACTTC; CDR3aa: CASSRTVSSYEQYF
abundance: NA; len: 14; d_gene: TRBD2; v_gene: TRBV5-1; j_gene: TRBJ2-3; CDR3nt: TGCGCCAGCATGGAAAGCGGGGGCTCAGATACGCAGTATTTT; CDR3aa: CASMESGGSDTQYF
abundance: few; len: 15; d_gene: NA; v_gene: TRBV6-4; j_gene: TRBJ2-1; CDR3nt: TGTGCCAGCAGTGACTCACAGGTTAGGCACAATGAGCAGTTCTTC; CDR3aa: CASSDSQVRHNEQFF
abundance: NA; len: 15; d_gene: TRBD1; v_gene: TRBV12-3/TRBV12-4; j_gene: TRBJ2-7; CDR3nt: TGTGCCAGCACCCAAGACAGGGGGCGGTTTTACGAGCAGTACTTC; CDR3aa: CASTQDRGRFYEQYF
abundance: once; len: 18; d_gene: TRBD1; v_gene: TRBV11-2; j_gene: TRBJ2-7; CDR3nt: TGTGCCAGCAGGTTGAGGCCGTCTCTCGGGACAGCTCGATACGAGCAGTACTTC; CDR3aa: CASRLRPSLGTARYEQYF
abundance: NA; len: 15; d_gene: NA; v_gene: TRBV7-8; j_gene: TRBJ1-5; CDR3nt: TGTGCCAGCAGCTTAGAGTACAGTCGAAGTCAGCCCCAGCATTTT; CDR3aa: CASSLEYSRSQPQHF
abundance: few; len: 12; d_gene: NA; v_gene: TRBV29-1; j_gene: TRBJ2-3; CDR3nt: TGCAGCGTTGGCGGTAGCACAGATACGCAGTATTTT; CDR3aa: CSVGGSTDTQYF